The sequence of this T cell receptor (beta chain) was determined in a study of beta chain features in type 1 diabetes. Study findings and constraints: In all four CD4+ subsets, TCRB CDR3 length was significantly, moderately reduced in type 1 diabetes.

This clone has a handful of counts. Antigen unknown. TCRB transcripts that were expressed got sequenced, as all of the isolated RNA had been reverse transcribed. The protocol was immunoSEQ multiplex PCR, while the TCRdb copy is restricted to in-frame clones and leaves out a portion. The sample lists 500,000 to 800,000 clones, around 12% occurring once. CDR1 is SGHAT, CDR2 FQNNGV, per germline. V was clipped by 4 bases and J by 4 bases, with 4 bases between them. The CDR3 runs to 11 residues. On average, the one heparinised blood draw given by each donor was roughly 100 mL. The sample consisted of naive CD4+ T cells from blood. The sequence came from a man aged 30 to 39 with type 1 diabetes. The chain links TRBV11-2 to TRBJ2-5; unclear D gene. This CDR3 reads CASSSIETQYF. CDR3 nucleotides: TGTGCCAGCAGCTCGATAGAGACCCAGTACTTC.